The source of this T cell receptor beta chain is a study of CD4 T cells in relation to SARS-CoV-2 and coronaviruses. Study summary: PBMCs were cultured with antigen for over nine days before TCR beta sequencing. Study observations and caveats: Samples before the pandemic and after infection were not matched within any donor.

Sequencing used immunoSEQ multiplex PCR; TCRdb keeps in-frame clones, though not all of them. The top ten clones hold roughly 16% of a sample with 20,000 or so clones, over 70% of them seen once. The CDR3 covers 11 residues. The ends were cut back, 5 bases at V and 3 bases at J, with 5 bases in the middle. Looked up from germline, CDR1 is SNHLY and CDR2 is FYNNEI. Comment on this clone: Antigen unknown.

CD4+ T cells from unexposed donors were obtained before the COVID-19 pandemic (2011-2018). CD4+ T cells were isolated from the cells after roughly 11 days of culture. The chain employs TRBV2 and TRBJ2-7; D remains ambiguous. The sample taken for sequencing was CD4+ T cells from PBMCs, cultured in vitro. This TCR came from a human donor in good health. The CDR3 protein is CASSRDYEQYF. The CDR3 region has the DNA TGTGCCAGCAGTCGCGACTACGAGCAGTACTTC.